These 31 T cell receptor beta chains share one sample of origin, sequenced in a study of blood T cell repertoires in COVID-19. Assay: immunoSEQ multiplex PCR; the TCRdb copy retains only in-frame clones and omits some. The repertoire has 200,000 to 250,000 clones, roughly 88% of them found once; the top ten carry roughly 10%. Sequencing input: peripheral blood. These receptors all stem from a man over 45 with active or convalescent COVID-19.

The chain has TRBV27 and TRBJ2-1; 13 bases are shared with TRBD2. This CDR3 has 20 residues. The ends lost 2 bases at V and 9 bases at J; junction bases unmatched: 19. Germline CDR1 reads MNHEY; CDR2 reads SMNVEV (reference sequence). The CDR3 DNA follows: TGTGCCAGCAGTTTACTTGGACTAGCGGGGGCCTCAACCCCGGGCAGTGAGCAGTTCTTC. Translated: CASSLLGLAGASTPGSEQFF.

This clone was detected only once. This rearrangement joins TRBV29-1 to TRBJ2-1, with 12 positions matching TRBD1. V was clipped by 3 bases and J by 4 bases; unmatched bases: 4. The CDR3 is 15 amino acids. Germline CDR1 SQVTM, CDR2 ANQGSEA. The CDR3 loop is CSVEGQGARYNEQFF. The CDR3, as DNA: TGCAGCGTTGAGGGACAGGGGGCGCGGTACAATGAGCAGTTCTTC.

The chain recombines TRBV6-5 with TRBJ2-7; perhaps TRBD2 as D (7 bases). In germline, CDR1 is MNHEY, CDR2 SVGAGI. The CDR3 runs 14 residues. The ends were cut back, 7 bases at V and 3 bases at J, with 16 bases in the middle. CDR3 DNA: TGTGCCAGCACCGAATGGGGGGGCGGCTACGAGCAGTACTTC. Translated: CASTEWGGGYEQYF.

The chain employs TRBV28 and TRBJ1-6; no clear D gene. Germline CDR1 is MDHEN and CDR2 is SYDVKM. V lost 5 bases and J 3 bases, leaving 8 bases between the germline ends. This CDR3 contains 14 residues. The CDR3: CASSGLSYNSPLHF. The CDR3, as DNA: TGTGCCAGCAGTGGGCTGAGCTATAATTCACCCCTCCACTTT.

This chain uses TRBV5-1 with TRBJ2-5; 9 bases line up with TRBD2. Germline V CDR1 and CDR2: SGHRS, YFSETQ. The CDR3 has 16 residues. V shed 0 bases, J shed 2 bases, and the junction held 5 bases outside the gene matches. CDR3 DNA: TGCGCCAGCAGCTTGGCTAATAGCGGGGGACAAGAGACCCAGTACTTC. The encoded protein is CASSLANSGGQETQYF. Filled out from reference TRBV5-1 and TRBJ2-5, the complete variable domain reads KAGVTQTPRYLIKTRGQQVTLSCSPISGHRSVSWYQQTPGQGLQFLFEYFSETQRNKGNFPGRFSGRQFSNSRSEMNVSTLELGDSALYLCASSLANSGGQETQYFGPGTRLLVL.

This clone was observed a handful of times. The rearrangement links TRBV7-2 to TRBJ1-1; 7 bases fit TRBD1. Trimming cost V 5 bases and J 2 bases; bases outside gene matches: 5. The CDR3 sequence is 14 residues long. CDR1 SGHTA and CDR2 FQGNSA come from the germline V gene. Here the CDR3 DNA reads TGTGCCAGCAGCATAGGGACAGCAAACACTGAAGCTTTCTTT. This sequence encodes CASSIGTANTEAFF.

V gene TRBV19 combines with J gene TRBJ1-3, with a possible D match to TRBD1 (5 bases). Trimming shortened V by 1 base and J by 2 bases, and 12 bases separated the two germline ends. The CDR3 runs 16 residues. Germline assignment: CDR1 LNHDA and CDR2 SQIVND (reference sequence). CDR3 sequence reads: CASSIGRTTTGNTIYF. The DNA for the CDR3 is TGTGCCAGTAGTATAGGACGGACAACCACTGGAAACACCATATATTTT.

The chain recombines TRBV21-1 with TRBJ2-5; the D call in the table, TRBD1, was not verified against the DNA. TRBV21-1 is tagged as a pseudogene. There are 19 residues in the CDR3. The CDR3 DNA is TGTGCCAGCAGTACAACCCCTTCTCCAGAGGGACAACCACAAGAGACCCAGTACTTC. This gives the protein CASSTTPSPEGQPQETQYF.

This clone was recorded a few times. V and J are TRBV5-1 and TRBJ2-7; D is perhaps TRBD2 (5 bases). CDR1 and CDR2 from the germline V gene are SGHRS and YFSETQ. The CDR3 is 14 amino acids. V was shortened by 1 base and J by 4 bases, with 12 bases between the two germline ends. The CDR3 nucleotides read TGCGCCAGCAGCTTGAGCTCTGAGGGTTACGAGCAGTACGTC. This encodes CASSLSSEGYEQYV.

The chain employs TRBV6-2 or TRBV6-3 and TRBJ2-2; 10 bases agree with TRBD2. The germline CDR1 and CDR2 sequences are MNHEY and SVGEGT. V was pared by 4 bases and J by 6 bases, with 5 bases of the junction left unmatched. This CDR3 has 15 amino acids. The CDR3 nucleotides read TGTGCCAGCAGTTTACTAGCGGGAATCGCCGGGGAGCTGTTTTTT. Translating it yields CASSLLAGIAGELFF.

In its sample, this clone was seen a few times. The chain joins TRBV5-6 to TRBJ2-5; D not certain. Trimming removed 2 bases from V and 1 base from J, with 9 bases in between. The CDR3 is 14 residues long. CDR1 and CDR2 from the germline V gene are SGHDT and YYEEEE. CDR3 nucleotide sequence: TGTGCCAGCAGCTTCTGGGCAAGCCAAGAGACCCAGTACTTC. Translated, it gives CASSFWASQETQYF.

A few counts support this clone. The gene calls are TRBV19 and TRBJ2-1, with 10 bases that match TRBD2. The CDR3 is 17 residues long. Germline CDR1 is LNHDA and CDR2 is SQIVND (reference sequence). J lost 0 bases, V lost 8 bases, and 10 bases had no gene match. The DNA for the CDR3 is TGTGCCAGTCGTGGTCCTAGCGGGAGACACTCCTACAATGAGCAGTTCTTC. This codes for CASRGPSGRHSYNEQFF.

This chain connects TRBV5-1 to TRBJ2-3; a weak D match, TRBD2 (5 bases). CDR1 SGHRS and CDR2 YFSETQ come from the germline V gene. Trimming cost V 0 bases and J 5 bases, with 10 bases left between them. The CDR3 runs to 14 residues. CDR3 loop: CASSLVPGGDTQYF. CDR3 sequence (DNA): TGCGCCAGCAGCTTGGTTCCTGGAGGAGATACGCAGTATTTT.

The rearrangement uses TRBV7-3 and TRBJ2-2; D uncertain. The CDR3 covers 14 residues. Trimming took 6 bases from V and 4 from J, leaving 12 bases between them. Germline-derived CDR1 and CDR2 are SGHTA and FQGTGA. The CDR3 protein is CASRPDRFTGELFF. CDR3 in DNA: TGTGCCAGCAGGCCTGATAGATTCACCGGGGAGCTGTTTTTT. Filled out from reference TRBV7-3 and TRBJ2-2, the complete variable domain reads GAGVSQTPSNKVTEKGKYVELRCDPISGHTALYWYRQSLGQGPEFLIYFQGTGAADDSGLPNDRFFAVRPEGSVSTLKIQRTERGDSAVYLCASRPDRFTGELFFGEGSRLTVL.

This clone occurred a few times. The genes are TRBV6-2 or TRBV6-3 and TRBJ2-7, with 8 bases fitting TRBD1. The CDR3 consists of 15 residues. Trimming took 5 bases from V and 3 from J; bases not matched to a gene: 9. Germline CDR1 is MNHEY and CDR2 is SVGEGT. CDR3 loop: CASSQGQGDHYEQYV. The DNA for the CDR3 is TGTGCCAGCAGTCAAGGACAGGGTGACCACTACGAGCAGTACGTC.

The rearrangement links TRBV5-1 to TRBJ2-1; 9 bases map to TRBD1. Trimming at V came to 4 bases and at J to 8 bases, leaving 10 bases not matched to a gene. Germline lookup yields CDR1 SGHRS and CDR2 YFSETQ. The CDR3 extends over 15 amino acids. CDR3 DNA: TGCGCCAGCAGCCCTGGGACAGGGTCTGGGGATGAGCAGTTCTTC. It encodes CASSPGTGSGDEQFF.

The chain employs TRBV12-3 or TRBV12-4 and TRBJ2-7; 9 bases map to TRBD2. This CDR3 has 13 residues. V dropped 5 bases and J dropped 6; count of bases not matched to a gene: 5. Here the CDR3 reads CASSLGLAGEQYF. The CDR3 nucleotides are TGTGCCAGCAGTCTGGGACTAGCCGGCGAGCAGTACTTC.

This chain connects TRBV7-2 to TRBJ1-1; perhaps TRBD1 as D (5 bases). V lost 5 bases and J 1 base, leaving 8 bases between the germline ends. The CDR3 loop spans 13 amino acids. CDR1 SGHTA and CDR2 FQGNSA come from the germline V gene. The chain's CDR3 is CASSRQPNTEAFF. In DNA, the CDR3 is TGTGCCAGCAGCCGACAGCCGAACACTGAAGCTTTCTTT.

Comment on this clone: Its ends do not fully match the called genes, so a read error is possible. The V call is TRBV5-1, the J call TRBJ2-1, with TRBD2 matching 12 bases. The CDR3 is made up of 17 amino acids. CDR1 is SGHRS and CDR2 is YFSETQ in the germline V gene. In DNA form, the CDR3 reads TGCGCCACCAGCCTACTATCCGGGACTAGCGGGTATAATGAGCAGTTCTTC. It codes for CATSLLSGTSGYNEQFF.

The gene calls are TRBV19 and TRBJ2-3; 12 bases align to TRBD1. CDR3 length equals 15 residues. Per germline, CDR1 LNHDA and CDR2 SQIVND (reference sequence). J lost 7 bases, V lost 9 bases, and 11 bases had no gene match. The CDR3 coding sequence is TGTGCCAGCCTCCAACCGGGACAGGGGGCTAATACGCAGTATTTT. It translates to CASLQPGQGANTQYF.

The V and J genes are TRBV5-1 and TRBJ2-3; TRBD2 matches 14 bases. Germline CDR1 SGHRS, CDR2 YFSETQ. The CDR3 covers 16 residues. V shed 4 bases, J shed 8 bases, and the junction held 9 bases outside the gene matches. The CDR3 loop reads CASSAGLAGAQGTQYF. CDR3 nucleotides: TGCGCCAGCAGCGCGGGACTAGCGGGGGCCCAGGGTACGCAGTATTTT.

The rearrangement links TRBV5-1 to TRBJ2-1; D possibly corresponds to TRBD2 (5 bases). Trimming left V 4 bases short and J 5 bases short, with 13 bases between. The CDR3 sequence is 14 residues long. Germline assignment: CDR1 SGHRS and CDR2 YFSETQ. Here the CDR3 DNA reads TGCGCCAGCAGCCCACTAGGGCGGGACAATGAGCAGTTCTTC. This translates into CASSPLGRDNEQFF.

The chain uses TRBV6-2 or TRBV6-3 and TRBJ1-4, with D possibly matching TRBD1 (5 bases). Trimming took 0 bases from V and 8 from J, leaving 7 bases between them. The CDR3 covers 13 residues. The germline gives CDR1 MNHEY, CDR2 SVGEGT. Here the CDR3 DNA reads TGTGCCAGCAGTTACTCGCGGACAGAAAAACTGTTTTTT. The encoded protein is CASSYSRTEKLFF.

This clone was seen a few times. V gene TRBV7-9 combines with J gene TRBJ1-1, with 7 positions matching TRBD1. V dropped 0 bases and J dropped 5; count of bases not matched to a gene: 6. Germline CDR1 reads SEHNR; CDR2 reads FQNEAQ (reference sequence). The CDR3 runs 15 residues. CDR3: CASSLASRGRTEAFF. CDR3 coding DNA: TGTGCCAGCAGCTTAGCGTCCAGGGGGAGGACTGAAGCTTTCTTT.

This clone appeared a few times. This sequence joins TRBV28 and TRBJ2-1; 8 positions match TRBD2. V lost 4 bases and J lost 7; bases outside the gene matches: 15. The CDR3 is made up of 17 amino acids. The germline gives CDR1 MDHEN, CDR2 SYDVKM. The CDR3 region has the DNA TGTGCCAGCAGTTCCCTTCCGACTAGCGTCCATGCTAATGAGCAGTTCTTC. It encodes CASSSLPTSVHANEQFF.

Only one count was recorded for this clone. CDR3 amino acids: CSVVSPSGSIGEQFF. In DNA form, the CDR3 reads TGCAGCGTTGTTTCGCCTAGCGGGAGTATCGGTGAGCAGTTCTTC. This rearrangement joins TRBV29-1 to TRBJ2-1; 10 bases fit TRBD2. Germline values: CDR1 SQVTM, CDR2 ANQGSEA. V trimming: 4 bases; J trimming: 9 bases; junction bases outside the gene matches: 12. This CDR3 is 15 amino acids long.

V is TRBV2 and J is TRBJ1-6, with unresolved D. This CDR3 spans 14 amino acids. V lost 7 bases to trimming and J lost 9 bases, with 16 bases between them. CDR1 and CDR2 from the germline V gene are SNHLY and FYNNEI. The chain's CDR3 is CASILDGSRSPLHF. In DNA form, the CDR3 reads TGTGCCAGCATCCTCGACGGGAGTCGTTCACCCCTCCACTTT.

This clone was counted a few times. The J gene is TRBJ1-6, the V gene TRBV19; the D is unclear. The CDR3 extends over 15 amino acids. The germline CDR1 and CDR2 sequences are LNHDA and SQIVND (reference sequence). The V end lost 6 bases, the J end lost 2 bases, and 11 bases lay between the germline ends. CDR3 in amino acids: CASRGGNTYNSPLHF. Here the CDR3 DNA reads TGTGCCAGTAGGGGAGGGAATACCTATAATTCACCCCTCCACTTT.

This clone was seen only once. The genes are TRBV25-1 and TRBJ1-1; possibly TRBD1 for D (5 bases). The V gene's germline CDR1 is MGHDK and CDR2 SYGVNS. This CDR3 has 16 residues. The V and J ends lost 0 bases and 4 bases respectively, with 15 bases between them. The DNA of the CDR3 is TGTGCCAGCAGTGAATATATTCAGGGCTCCGGCACTGAAGCTTTCTTT. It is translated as CASSEYIQGSGTEAFF.

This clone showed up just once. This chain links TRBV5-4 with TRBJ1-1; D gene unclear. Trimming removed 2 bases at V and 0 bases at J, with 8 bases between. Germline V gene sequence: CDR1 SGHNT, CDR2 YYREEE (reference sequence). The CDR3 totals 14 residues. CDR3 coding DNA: TGTGCCAGCAGCTTAGACAACATGAACACTGAAGCTTTCTTT. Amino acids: CASSLDNMNTEAFF.

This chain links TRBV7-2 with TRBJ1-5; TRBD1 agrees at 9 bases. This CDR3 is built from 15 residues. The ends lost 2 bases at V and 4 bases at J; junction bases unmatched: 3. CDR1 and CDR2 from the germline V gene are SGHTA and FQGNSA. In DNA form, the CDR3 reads TGTGCCAGCAGCTTAAACGGACAGGGGAATCAGCCCCAGCATTTT. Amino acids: CASSLNGQGNQPQHF.